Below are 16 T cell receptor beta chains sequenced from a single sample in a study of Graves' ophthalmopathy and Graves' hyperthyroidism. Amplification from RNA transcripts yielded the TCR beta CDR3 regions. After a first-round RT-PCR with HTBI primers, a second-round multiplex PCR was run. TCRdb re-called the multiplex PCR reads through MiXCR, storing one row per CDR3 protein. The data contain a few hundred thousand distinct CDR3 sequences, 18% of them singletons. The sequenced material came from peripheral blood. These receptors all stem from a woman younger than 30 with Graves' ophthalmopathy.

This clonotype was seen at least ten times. The CDR3 loop is CASKGTPRYEQFF. DNA of the CDR3: TGTGCCAGCAAGGGGACTCCGCGGTATGAGCAGTTCTTC. V usage is TRBV2 and J usage is TRBJ2-1, with a weak D call TRBD2 (6 bases). Looked up from germline, CDR1 is SNHLY and CDR2 is FYNNEI. The CDR3 covers 13 residues. Trimming left V 7 bases short and J 8 bases short, with 15 bases between.

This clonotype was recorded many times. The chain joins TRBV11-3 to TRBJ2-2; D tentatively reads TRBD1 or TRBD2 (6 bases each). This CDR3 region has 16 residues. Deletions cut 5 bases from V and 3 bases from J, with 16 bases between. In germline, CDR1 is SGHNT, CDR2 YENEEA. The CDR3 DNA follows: TGTGCCAGCAGCCCCCCAAGGAGGGGGTACACCGGGGAGCTGTTTTTT. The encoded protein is CASSPPRRGYTGELFF.

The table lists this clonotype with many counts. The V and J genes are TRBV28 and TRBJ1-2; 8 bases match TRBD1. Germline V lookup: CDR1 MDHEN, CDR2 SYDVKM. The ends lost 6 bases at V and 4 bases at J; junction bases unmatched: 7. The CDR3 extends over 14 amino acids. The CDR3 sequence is CASRKDRDGYGYTF. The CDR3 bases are TGTGCCAGCAGGAAGGACAGGGACGGCTATGGCTACACCTTC.

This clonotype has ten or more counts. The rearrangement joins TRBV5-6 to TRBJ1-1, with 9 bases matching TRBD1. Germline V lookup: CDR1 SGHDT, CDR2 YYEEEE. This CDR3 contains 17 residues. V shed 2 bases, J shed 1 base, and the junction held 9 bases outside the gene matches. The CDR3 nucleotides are TGTGCCAGCAGCTTCTTCGGACAGGGGACACCGAACACTGAAGCTTTCTTT. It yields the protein CASSFFGQGTPNTEAFF.

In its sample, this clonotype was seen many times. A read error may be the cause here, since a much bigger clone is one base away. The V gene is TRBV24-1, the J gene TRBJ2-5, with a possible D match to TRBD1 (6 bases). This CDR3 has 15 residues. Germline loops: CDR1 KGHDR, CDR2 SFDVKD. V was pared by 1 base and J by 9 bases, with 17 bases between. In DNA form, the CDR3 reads TGTGCCACCAGTGATTTTACAGGGTTTCAGGAGGCCCAGTACTTC. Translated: CATSDFTGFQEAQYF.

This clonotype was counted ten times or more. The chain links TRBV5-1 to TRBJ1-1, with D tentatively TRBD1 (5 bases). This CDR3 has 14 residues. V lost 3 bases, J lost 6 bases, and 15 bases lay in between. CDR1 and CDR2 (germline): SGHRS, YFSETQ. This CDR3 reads CASSSGGGFAEAFF. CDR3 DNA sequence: TGCGCCAGCAGCTCCGGGGGGGGGTTCGCTGAAGCTTTCTTT.

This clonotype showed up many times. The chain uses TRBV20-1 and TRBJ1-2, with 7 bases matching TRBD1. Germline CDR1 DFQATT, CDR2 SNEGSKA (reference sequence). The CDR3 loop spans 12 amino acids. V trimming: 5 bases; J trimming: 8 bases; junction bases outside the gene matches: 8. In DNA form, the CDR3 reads TGCAGTGCTTCCGACAGGGCGGCCGGCTACACCTTC. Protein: CSASDRAAGYTF.

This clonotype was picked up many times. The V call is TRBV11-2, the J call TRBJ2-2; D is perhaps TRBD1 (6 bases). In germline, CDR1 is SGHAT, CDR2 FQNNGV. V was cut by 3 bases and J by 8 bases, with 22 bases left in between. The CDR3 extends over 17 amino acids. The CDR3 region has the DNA TGTGCCAGCAGCTTGGGGGCCCGAGACAAAGAGGAAGGGGAGCTGTTTTTT. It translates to CASSLGARDKEEGELFF. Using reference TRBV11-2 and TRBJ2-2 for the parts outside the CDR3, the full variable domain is EAGVAQSPRYKIIEKRQSVAFWCNPISGHATLYWYQQILGQGPKLLIQFQNNGVVDDSQLPKDRFSAERLKGVDSTLKIQPAKLEDSAVYLCASSLGARDKEEGELFFGEGSRLTVL.

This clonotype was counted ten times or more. Here the CDR3 DNA reads TGTGCCAGTACCCCCCCCCGGGAGACTAGAGGGGGTGGTTTTCCCTGCGAGCAGTACTTC. Its protein is CASTPPRETRGGGFPCEQYF. The V call is TRBV19, the J call TRBJ2-7; D possibly matches TRBD1 or TRBD2 (6 bases each). The CDR3 totals 20 residues. Trimming shortened V by 7 bases and J by 6 bases, and 37 bases separated the two germline ends. Germline V gives CDR1 LNHDA, CDR2 SQIVND (reference sequence).

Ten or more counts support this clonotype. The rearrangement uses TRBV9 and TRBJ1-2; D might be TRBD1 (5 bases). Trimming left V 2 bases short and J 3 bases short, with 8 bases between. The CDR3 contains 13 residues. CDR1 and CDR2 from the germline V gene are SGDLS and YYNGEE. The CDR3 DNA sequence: TGTGCCAGCAGCGTGGGGGGAGACTATGGCTACACCTTC. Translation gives CASSVGGDYGYTF.

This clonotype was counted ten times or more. The CDR3 loop is CASSKDQSDTQYF. In DNA, the CDR3 is TGTGCCAGCAGCAAAGATCAGTCAGATACGCAGTATTTT. The rearrangement uses TRBV13 and TRBJ2-3; D gene uncertain. The CDR3 is 13 amino acids. Germline V gives CDR1 PRHDT, CDR2 FYEKMQ (reference sequence). The V gene lost 5 bases and the J gene lost 4 bases, with 10 bases spanning the gap.

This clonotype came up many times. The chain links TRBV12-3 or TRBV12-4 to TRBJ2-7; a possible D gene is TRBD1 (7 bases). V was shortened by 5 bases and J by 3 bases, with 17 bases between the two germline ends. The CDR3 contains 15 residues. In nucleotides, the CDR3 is TGTGCCAGCAGTCTGCAGGGGGGATTTGGCTACGAGCAGTACTTC. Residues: CASSLQGGFGYEQYF.

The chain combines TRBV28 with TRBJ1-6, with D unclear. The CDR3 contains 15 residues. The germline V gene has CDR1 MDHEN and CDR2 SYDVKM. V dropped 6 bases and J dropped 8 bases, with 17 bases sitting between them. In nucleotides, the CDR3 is TGTGCCAGCAGCACTCTCCGGCGGTGGGATTCACCCCTCCACTTT. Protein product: CASSTLRRWDSPLHF. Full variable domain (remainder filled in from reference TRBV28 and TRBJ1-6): DVKVTQSSRYLVKRTGEKVFLECVQDMDHENMFWYRQDPGLGLRLIYFSYDVKMKEKGDIPEGYSVSREKKERFSLILESASTNQTSMYLCASSTLRRWDSPLHFGNGTRLTVT.

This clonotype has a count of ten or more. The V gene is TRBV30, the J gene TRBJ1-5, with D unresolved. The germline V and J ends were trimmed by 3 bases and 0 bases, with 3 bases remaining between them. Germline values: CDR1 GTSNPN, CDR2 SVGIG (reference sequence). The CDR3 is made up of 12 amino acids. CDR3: CAWSLSNQPQHF. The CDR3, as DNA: TGTGCCTGGAGCCTTAGCAATCAGCCCCAGCATTTT.

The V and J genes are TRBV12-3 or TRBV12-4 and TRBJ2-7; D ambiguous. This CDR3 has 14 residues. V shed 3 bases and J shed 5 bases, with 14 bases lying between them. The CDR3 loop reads CASSFVEVGHEQYF. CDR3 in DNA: TGTGCCAGCAGTTTCGTGGAAGTGGGCCACGAGCAGTACTTC.

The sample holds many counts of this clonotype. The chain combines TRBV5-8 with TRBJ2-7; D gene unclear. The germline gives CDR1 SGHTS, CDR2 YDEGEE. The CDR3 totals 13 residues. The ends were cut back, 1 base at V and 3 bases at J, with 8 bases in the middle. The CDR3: CASSLRVGYEQYF. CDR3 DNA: TGTGCCAGCAGCTTGCGGGTGGGCTACGAGCAGTACTTC.